Presented here are 29 T cell receptor beta chains from one specimen sequenced in a study of blood T cell repertoires in COVID-19. Sequencing used immunoSEQ multiplex PCR; TCRdb keeps in-frame clones, though not all of them. This sample yields just over 150,000 clones, of which 80% to 90% are seen a single time; almost 10% belongs to the top ten. The sample was peripheral blood. These receptors all stem from a woman aged 50 to 60 with acute or convalescent COVID-19.

The rearrangement joins TRBV5-6 to TRBJ1-1; D is ambiguous. This CDR3 contains 11 residues. Germline V gene lookup returns CDR1 SGHDT and CDR2 YYEEEE. Trimming cost V 2 bases and J 7 bases, with 6 bases left between them. The CDR3 here is CASSFEGEAFF. The CDR3 DNA follows: TGTGCCAGCAGCTTTGAGGGTGAAGCTTTCTTT.

The chain is built from TRBV28 and TRBJ1-1; 11 nucleotides align to TRBD1. The V gene's germline CDR1 is MDHEN and CDR2 SYDVKM. The CDR3 spans 17 residues. The V and J ends lost 5 bases and 1 base, in that order; junction bases with no gene match: 9. This chain's CDR3 is CASSLGQGAIRNTEAFF. DNA of the CDR3: TGTGCCAGCAGTCTCGGACAGGGGGCTATTCGGAACACTGAAGCTTTCTTT.

V and J are TRBV5-6 and TRBJ2-7; D perhaps matches TRBD2 (5 bases). In germline, CDR1 is SGHDT, CDR2 YYEEEE. The CDR3 spans 14 residues. V was shortened by 4 bases and J by 3 bases, with 14 bases between the two germline ends. CDR3 region: CASSGRTGIYEQYF. As DNA, the CDR3 is TGTGCCAGCAGCGGTCGGACGGGAATCTACGAGCAGTACTTC.

V usage is TRBV28 and J usage is TRBJ1-5; D ambiguous. There are 15 residues in the CDR3. V was shortened by 2 bases and J by 6 bases, with 14 bases between the two germline ends. Germline V gene lookup returns CDR1 MDHEN and CDR2 SYDVKM. The CDR3 sequence is CASSLIQSAGQPQHF. The CDR3 region has the DNA TGTGCCAGCAGTTTAATACAGTCAGCGGGTCAGCCCCAGCATTTT.

The rearrangement links TRBV7-2 to TRBJ2-3; 16 bases line up with TRBD2. J lost 0 bases, V lost 4 bases, and 4 bases had no gene match. Germline V gene sequence: CDR1 SGHTA, CDR2 FQGNSA. CDR3 length: 18 residues. CDR3 DNA: TGTGCCAGCAGCTCGGGACTAGCGGGAGGGTTTAGCACAGATACGCAGTATTTT. This sequence encodes CASSSGLAGGFSTDTQYF.

This chain connects TRBV18 to TRBJ2-5, with a tentative D call TRBD2 (6 bases). CDR3 length: 17 amino acids. The germline V gene encodes CDR1 KGHSH and CDR2 LQKENI. V was trimmed by 3 bases and J by 5 bases, leaving 22 bases between them. The CDR3 DNA follows: TGTGCCAGCTCACCGAACGACCGACTCAGGGCGGGGGAGACCCAGTACTTC. Translating it yields CASSPNDRLRAGETQYF.

The V call is TRBV6-2 or TRBV6-3, the J call TRBJ2-5; TRBD2 agrees at 11 bases. This CDR3 region has 18 residues. V dropped 0 bases and J dropped 2; count of bases not matched to a gene: 8. Germline CDR1 reads MNHEY; CDR2 reads SVGEGT. CDR3 nucleotide sequence: TGTGCCAGCAGTTACTCAAGACTGATAGCGGGGGGGCAAGAGACCCAGTACTTC. Protein: CASSYSRLIAGGQETQYF.

The chain employs TRBV21-1 and TRBJ1-2; TRBD1 is the table's D call and was not checked against the DNA. TRBV21-1 is a pseudogene segment. This CDR3 has 18 residues. CDR3 protein: CASSKRLEDRGHFYGYTF. In DNA, the CDR3 is TGTGCCAGCAGCAAACGACTCGAGGACAGGGGGCATTTCTATGGCTACACCTTC.

The V gene is TRBV7-6, the J gene TRBJ1-2; 8 bases line up with TRBD1. The germline V gene encodes CDR1 SGHVS and CDR2 FNYEAQ. This CDR3 spans 16 amino acids. With V trimmed by 1 base and J by 5 bases, 9 bases remained unmatched. The CDR3, as DNA: TGTGCCAGCAGCTTAGAACAGGGGGTGGGGAATTATGGCTACACCTTC. Translating it yields CASSLEQGVGNYGYTF.

The chain links TRBV19 to TRBJ1-5, with no clear D. Germline-derived CDR1 and CDR2 are LNHDA and SQIVND (reference sequence). The V end lost 4 bases, the J end lost 4 bases, and 11 bases lay between the germline ends. The CDR3 length is 14 residues. CDR3 protein: CASSTSVGNQPQHF. The CDR3 coding sequence is TGTGCCAGTAGTACATCGGTCGGTAATCAGCCCCAGCATTTT.

The rearrangement links TRBV7-3 to TRBJ1-5; the match to TRBD1 covers 7 bases. V trimming: 4 bases; J trimming: 5 bases; junction bases outside the gene matches: 8. Germline lookup yields CDR1 SGHTA and CDR2 FQGTGA. The CDR3 contains 15 residues. The CDR3 here is CASSSDREVHQPQHF. CDR3 bases: TGTGCCAGCAGCTCTGACAGGGAGGTCCATCAGCCCCAGCATTTT.

The chain is built from TRBV4-1 and TRBJ1-2; tentative D call: TRBD1 (5 bases). The CDR3 loop spans 16 amino acids. Germline values: CDR1 MGHRA, CDR2 YSYEKL. Trimming shortened V by 2 bases and J by 4 bases, and 17 bases separated the two germline ends. The CDR3 spells CASSQWPIGTPYGYTF. CDR3 nucleotides: TGCGCCAGCAGCCAATGGCCGATTGGGACTCCCTATGGCTACACCTTC.

V usage is TRBV18 and J usage is TRBJ1-1; a possible D gene is TRBD1 (6 bases). V was cut by 0 bases and J by 1 base, with 12 bases left in between. Looked up from germline, CDR1 is KGHSH and CDR2 is LQKENI. The CDR3 runs 16 residues. Here the CDR3 DNA reads TGTGCCAGCTCACCACCCTCCACACAGGGGAACACTGAAGCTTTCTTT. It encodes CASSPPSTQGNTEAFF.

This clone has only one observation. The V and J genes are TRBV4-3 and TRBJ2-1; TRBD2 matches 7 bases. CDR3 size: 18 residues. Germline loops: CDR1 LGHNA, CDR2 YSLEER. V dropped 1 base and J dropped 9; count of bases not matched to a gene: 18. The CDR3 is CASSQVAAGVRERGEQFF. DNA of the CDR3: TGCGCCAGCAGCCAAGTTGCGGCGGGAGTAAGGGAGAGGGGTGAGCAGTTCTTC.

The chain uses TRBV2 and TRBJ2-1; 7 nucleotides match TRBD2. V was clipped by 7 bases and J by 7 bases; unmatched bases: 10. This CDR3 is 14 amino acids long. Germline-derived CDR1 and CDR2 are SNHLY and FYNNEI. The CDR3 spells CASKAGRGKNEQFF. The CDR3 bases are TGTGCCAGCAAAGCGGGGAGGGGAAAGAATGAGCAGTTCTTC.

J is TRBJ1-2 and V is TRBV18, with a tentative D call TRBD1 (5 bases). Germline V gene lookup returns CDR1 KGHSH and CDR2 LQKENI. Trimming left V 3 bases short and J 6 bases short, with 20 bases between. The CDR3 spans 16 residues. DNA for the CDR3: TGTGCCAGCTCACCCCAGCTTCTGGCAGGGTATGATGGCTACACCTTC. Translating it yields CASSPQLLAGYDGYTF.

The rearrangement joins TRBV5-4 to TRBJ2-7; 8 nucleotides align to TRBD2. This CDR3 is 14 amino acids long. Germline V gene lookup returns CDR1 SGHNT and CDR2 YYREEE (reference sequence). J gave up 5 bases and V 3 bases, and 7 bases lay outside the gene matches. The CDR3 bases are TGTGCCAGCAGCTCCGGGACTAGATATGACGAGCAGTACTTC. This encodes CASSSGTRYDEQYF.

Here the CDR3 DNA reads TGTGCCAGCAACCCGTGGCTAGCGGGATATAATGGATCTTCTCATGAGCAGTTCTTC. The encoded protein is CASNPWLAGYNGSSHEQFF. The chain has TRBV6-2 or TRBV6-3 and TRBJ2-1; TRBD2 aligns across 9 bases. The CDR3 is made up of 19 amino acids. Germline assignment: CDR1 MNHEY and CDR2 SVGEGT. The junction had 24 bases not matched to a gene; V was cut back by 7 bases and J by 8 bases.

The chain recombines TRBV19 with TRBJ2-1; D gene uncertain. The CDR3 has 16 amino acids. Germline V gives CDR1 LNHDA, CDR2 SQIVND (reference sequence). Deletions cut 4 bases from V and 2 bases from J, with 15 bases between. CDR3 bases: TGTGCCAGTAGTAAGTTGGCCACCATCGCCTACAATGAGCAGTTCTTC. It translates to CASSKLATIAYNEQFF.

The chain uses TRBV6-5 and TRBJ2-3; weak D call: TRBD2 (6 bases). Germline V CDR1 and CDR2: MNHEY, SVGAGI. This CDR3 is built from 15 residues. Trimming removed 6 bases at V and 3 bases at J, with 16 bases between. The CDR3 DNA follows: TGTGCCAGCAGGGGACTCGGACTGCAAACAGATACGCAGTATTTT. It codes for CASRGLGLQTDTQYF.

In DNA, the CDR3 is TGCGCCAGCAGCCAAGATCATAGCGGATACACAGATACGCAGTATTTT. This gives the protein CASSQDHSGYTDTQYF. The chain joins TRBV4-3 to TRBJ2-3, with D possibly TRBD2 on 6 matching bases. Germline V gene data show CDR1 as LGHNA and CDR2 as YSLEER. The CDR3 runs to 16 residues. V was clipped by 0 bases and J by 2 bases, with 12 bases between them.

The gene calls are TRBV28 and TRBJ2-1; the match to TRBD2 covers 9 bases. Losses at the gene ends were 3 bases for V and 2 bases for J; bases not matched to a gene: 8. The CDR3 consists of 17 residues. Germline V gives CDR1 MDHEN, CDR2 SYDVKM. The CDR3 sequence: CASSLAPASGAYNEQFF. The CDR3 DNA reads TGTGCCAGCAGTTTGGCTCCGGCTAGCGGGGCCTACAATGAGCAGTTCTTC. The full variable domain, rest sourced from reference TRBV28 and TRBJ2-1, is DVKVTQSSRYLVKRTGEKVFLECVQDMDHENMFWYRQDPGLGLRLIYFSYDVKMKEKGDIPEGYSVSREKKERFSLILESASTNQTSMYLCASSLAPASGAYNEQFFGPGTRLTVL.

Only one count was recorded for this clone. This rearrangement joins TRBV11-2 to TRBJ2-3; D remains unclear. The CDR3 has 15 residues. V was cut by 4 bases and J by 4 bases, with 15 bases left in between. From germline, CDR1 is SGHAT and CDR2 FQNNGV. CDR3 nucleotides: TGTGCCAGCAGCTCAAGACTCCCCCGGGCAGATACGCAGTATTTT. Translation: CASSSRLPRADTQYF.

The chain joins TRBV6-5 to TRBJ2-7, with a tentative D call TRBD2 (5 bases). V lost 1 base, J lost 6 bases, and 13 bases lay in between. This CDR3 region has 14 residues. Germline V gene lookup returns CDR1 MNHEY and CDR2 SVGAGI. This CDR3 reads CASSYLSLGSEQYF. DNA of the CDR3: TGTGCCAGCAGTTACTTATCCCTGGGGAGCGAGCAGTACTTC.

The V gene is TRBV6-5, the J gene TRBJ1-5, with unresolved D. Germline values: CDR1 MNHEY, CDR2 SVGAGI. The length of the CDR3 is 15 residues. The V and J ends lost 7 bases and 0 bases respectively, with 13 bases between them. CDR3 residues: CASTAASNSNQPQHF. CDR3 coding DNA: TGTGCCAGCACCGCAGCTAGTAATAGCAATCAGCCCCAGCATTTT.

This chain joins TRBV5-4 and TRBJ1-1, with D possibly matching TRBD1 (5 bases). With 6 bases removed from V and 3 bases from J, the gap between germline ends came to 12 bases. The CDR3 loop spans 13 amino acids. CDR1 and CDR2 from the germline V gene are SGHNT and YYREEE (reference sequence). CDR3 sequence: CASKTPGYTEAFF. The CDR3 DNA follows: TGTGCCAGCAAAACGCCAGGGTACACTGAAGCTTTCTTT.

The chain links TRBV7-9 to TRBJ2-5, with a possible D match to TRBD1 (5 bases). Looked up from germline, CDR1 is SEHNR and CDR2 is FQNEAQ (reference sequence). V was shortened by 4 bases and J by 12 bases, with 15 bases between the two germline ends. CDR3 length: 12 residues. CDR3 region: CASSSLGRAKYF. In DNA, the CDR3 is TGTGCCAGCAGCTCCCTCGGCAGGGCAAAGTACTTC.

CDR3: CASSFSGSNQPQHF. The CDR3 DNA sequence: TGTGCCAGCAGCTTTTCCGGGTCTAATCAGCCCCAGCATTTT. The chain employs TRBV11-2 and TRBJ1-5, with D unclear. CDR3 length equals 14 residues. The V and J ends lost 3 bases and 4 bases respectively, with 10 bases between them. Germline V gene data show CDR1 as SGHAT and CDR2 as FQNNGV.

V gene TRBV3-1 (or the pseudogene TRBV3-2) combines with J gene TRBJ2-7; no clear D. CDR3 length equals 12 residues. Trimming shortened V by 1 base and J by 11 bases, and 12 bases separated the two germline ends. Germline lookup yields CDR1 LGHDT and CDR2 YNNKEL (reference sequence). CDR3: CASSQVAHQEYF. As DNA, the CDR3 is TGTGCCAGCAGCCAAGTTGCTCATCAGGAGTACTTC.